This TCR beta chain was observed in a study of shared clonotypes between healthy human individuals. Partitioning of CD4+ cells yielded a CD45RA+ naive subset and a CD45RA-negative memory subset. This CDR3 spans 15 amino acids. V was shortened by 6 bases and J by 4 bases, with 19 bases between the two germline ends. From germline, CDR1 is SQVTM and CDR2 ANQGSEA. TCRdb's table, derived via immunoSEQ multiplex PCR, lists solely in-frame clones and lacks some. This sample yields under 600,000 clones, of which roughly 97% are seen a single time; roughly 0.05% belongs to the top ten. Sequenced sample: naive CD4+ T cells sorted from blood. Regarding subset: CD45RA+ positively selected. The chain carries TRBV29-1 and TRBJ2-1; D tentatively reads TRBD1 or TRBD2 (6 bases each). The TCR sequence derives from a woman aged 25-40 years in good health. In DNA form, the CDR3 reads TGCAGCGTGGGGGGACAAAGCAGAAGATACAATGAGCAGTTCTTC. Translated, it gives CSVGGQSRRYNEQFF.